This entry describes one T cell receptor gamma chain. The protein TCRdb gives is from a much larger clone and does not agree with this DNA's translation at residue 7, likely a read error; the protein shown here comes from the DNA. The CDR3 consists of 18 residues. Germline CDR1 and CDR2: VINAFY and YDVSNSKD. The trim removed 0 bases at V and 3 bases at J, leaving 17 bases unmatched. TCRdb re-analyzed the multiplex PCR reads via CATT. Here the sample spans approximately 26,000 gamma-chain clones, about 2.9% being singletons. This record belongs to a study of γδ T cells in repeated Plasmodium falciparum infection. Flow sorting of PBMC yielded separate Vgamma9/Vdelta2+ and Vdelta2-negative gammadelta T cell populations for bulk repertoire analysis.

This sequence originates from a pool of human donors (malaria-infected and uninfected, not separated). V usage is TRGV5 and J usage is TRGJ1 or TRGJ2. The J gene, missing from TCRdb, was assigned here through DNA to germline matching. The sequencing input was gamma-delta T cells from blood. CDR3 sequence: CATWDRRILPPFYYKKLF. CDR3 in DNA: TGTGCCACCTGGGACAGGCGTATTCTACCCCCCTTTTATTATAAGAAACTCTTT.